These 31 T cell receptor beta chains were sequenced from one sample in a study of early stage breast cancer tumors. Repertoires were generated with immunoSEQ multiplex PCR, while TCRdb's copy carries only in-frame clones and drops some. The data contain approximately 3,000 clones, around three fifths of them singletons. Sequenced input: breast tumor tissue. These receptors were taken from a person aged 40 to 49 with breast cancer.

This CDR3 reads CASRQGLDEKLFF. CDR3 nucleotides: TGTGCCAGCAGACAGGGCTTGGATGAAAAACTGTTTTTT. The chain links TRBV2 to TRBJ1-4, with D perhaps matching TRBD1 (6 bases). The CDR3 is 13 residues long. The V end lost 6 bases, the J end lost 6 bases, and 11 bases lay between the germline ends. CDR1 is SNHLY, CDR2 FYNNEI, per germline.

The gene calls are TRBV9 and TRBJ2-7; 7 bases line up with TRBD2. Germline CDR1 is SGDLS and CDR2 is YYNGEE. The CDR3 runs 15 residues. The V and J ends lost 4 bases and 2 bases, in that order; junction bases with no gene match: 9. For the CDR3, the DNA is TGTGCCAGCAGCCCGAGCGGGATCACCACCTACGAGCAGTACTTC. The encoded protein is CASSPSGITTYEQYF.

This clone is categorized as large. This sample includes further DNA sequences coding for the same CDR3. The J gene is TRBJ2-3, the V gene TRBV2; the D is unclear. Germline CDR1 SNHLY, CDR2 FYNNEI. The CDR3 totals 12 residues. The ends were cut back, 5 bases at V and 1 base at J, with 4 bases in the middle. This CDR3 is CASSSGTDTQYF. The CDR3 nucleotides read TGTGCCAGCAGTAGCGGCACAGATACGCAGTATTTT.

This clone has only a few counts. The CDR3: CASSTGTGAGNTIYF. The CDR3, as DNA: TGTGCCAGCAGCACCGGGACAGGGGCTGGAAACACCATATATTTT. The chain recombines TRBV28 with TRBJ1-3, with 10 bases aligning to TRBD1. This CDR3 has 15 amino acids. The germline V gene has CDR1 MDHEN and CDR2 SYDVKM. Trimming took 6 bases from V and 2 from J; bases not matched to a gene: 4.

This clone was observed a handful of times. The DNA for the CDR3 is TGTGCCAGCAGTGAACGCTATGGCTACACCTTC. Translating gives CASSERYGYTF. The gene calls are TRBV6-1 and TRBJ1-2; D is unclear. Germline-derived CDR1 and CDR2 are MNHNS and SASEGT. V was cut by 2 bases and J by 4 bases, with 2 bases left in between. CDR3 length: 11 residues.

The rearrangement joins TRBV30 to TRBJ2-3; 7 nucleotides align to TRBD2. The J segment lost 1 base and the V segment lost 5 bases, leaving 3 bases of the junction unmatched. Looked up from germline, CDR1 is GTSNPN and CDR2 is SVGIG (reference sequence). CDR3 size: 13 residues. The CDR3 DNA is TGTGCCTGGGGTAGCGGGCGCACAGATACGCAGTATTTT. Protein: CAWGSGRTDTQYF.

The rearrangement uses TRBV30 and TRBJ2-1, with D perhaps TRBD2 (6 bases). Germline lookup yields CDR1 GTSNPN and CDR2 SVGIG (reference sequence). Trimming pared 3 bases from V and 4 bases from J, leaving 10 bases between. This CDR3 is built from 13 residues. The CDR3 DNA sequence: TGTGCCTGGAGGGGACTCAAATACAATGAGCAGTTCTTC. Translation: CAWRGLKYNEQFF.

This clone rates as medium-sized. The chain uses TRBV2 and TRBJ1-1; D gene ambiguous. The germline CDR1 and CDR2 sequences are SNHLY and FYNNEI. The V end was cut by 8 bases, the J end by 7 bases, with 11 bases between. This CDR3 comprises 11 residues. The CDR3 bases are TGTGCCAGCCGTTCCTGGGGTGAAGCTTTCTTT. Encoded protein: CASRSWGEAFF.

The chain joins TRBV2 to TRBJ2-3; no clear D gene. Germline V gives CDR1 SNHLY, CDR2 FYNNEI. Trimming pared 3 bases from V and 4 bases from J, leaving 14 bases between. CDR3 length: 15 amino acids. The CDR3 DNA sequence: TGTGCCAGCAGTGATCTCCGGAGAGGATCAGATACGCAGTATTTT. This codes for CASSDLRRGSDTQYF.

Here the CDR3 reads CASSRDRVSYGYTF. CDR3 nucleotide sequence: TGTGCCAGCAGCCGGGACAGGGTTTCCTATGGCTACACCTTC. The chain carries TRBV14 and TRBJ1-2; 9 positions agree with TRBD1. Germline V gene lookup returns CDR1 SGHDN and CDR2 FVKESK. This CDR3 comprises 14 residues. V was pared by 4 bases and J by 4 bases, with 4 bases of the junction left unmatched.

This clone has only a few counts. The rearrangement links TRBV7-9 to TRBJ2-5, with a tentative D call TRBD1 (5 bases). CDR1 SEHNR and CDR2 FQNEAQ come from the germline V gene (reference sequence). V was trimmed by 6 bases and J by 0 bases, leaving 8 bases between them. This CDR3 spans 13 amino acids. The CDR3 region has the DNA TGTGCCAGCAGGGACACATACCAAGAGACCCAGTACTTC. It specifies CASRDTYQETQYF.

The V and J genes are TRBV4-2 and TRBJ2-7; 8 nucleotides match TRBD2. This CDR3 has 16 residues. J lost 3 bases, V lost 4 bases, and 11 bases had no gene match. In germline, CDR1 is LGHNA, CDR2 YNFKEQ. In nucleotides, the CDR3 is TGTGCCAGCAGCCCTCACCCCCTGACTAGCGACTACGAGCAGTACTTC. Its translation: CASSPHPLTSDYEQYF.

This clone was seen only a few times. The CDR3, as DNA: TGTGCCAGCAGGCGGGCTAGCTCCTACGAGCAGTACTTC. Its protein product is CASRRASSYEQYF. This sequence joins TRBV11-2 and TRBJ2-7, with D possibly TRBD2 on 5 matching bases. Germline lookup yields CDR1 SGHAT and CDR2 FQNNGV. The length of the CDR3 is 13 residues. Trimming left V 6 bases short and J 0 bases short, with 9 bases between.

The genes are TRBV11-2 and TRBJ2-1; 7 bases map to TRBD1. Germline V lookup: CDR1 SGHAT, CDR2 FQNNGV. There are 16 residues in the CDR3. V shed 5 bases and J 4 bases; nucleotides not matched to a gene: 11. CDR3 region: CASSPWGTDFYNEQFF. CDR3 DNA: TGTGCCAGCAGCCCATGGGGGACAGACTTTTACAATGAGCAGTTCTTC.

This rearrangement joins TRBV6-5 to TRBJ2-1, with a tentative D call TRBD1 (6 bases). The CDR3 contains 14 residues. Between the trimmed V and J ends, which lost 7 bases and 7 bases, there was a span of 17 bases. The germline V gene has CDR1 MNHEY and CDR2 SVGAGI. The CDR3 nucleotides are TGTGCCAGCACGGGGACAATCGTAGGGAATGAGCAGTTCTTC. Protein sequence: CASTGTIVGNEQFF.

The rearrangement uses TRBV28 and TRBJ1-3, with a weak D call TRBD1 (5 bases). Germline V CDR1 and CDR2: MDHEN, SYDVKM. CDR3 length: 16 amino acids. V was cut by 2 bases and J by 1 base, with 12 bases left in between. CDR3 amino acids: CASSLGGGRSGNTIYF. The CDR3 nucleotides are TGTGCCAGCAGTTTAGGTGGGGGTCGGTCTGGAAACACCATATATTTT.

The chain combines TRBV27 with TRBJ1-1; D is perhaps TRBD1 (5 bases). The germline gives CDR1 MNHEY, CDR2 SMNVEV (reference sequence). With 6 bases removed from V and 0 bases from J, the gap between germline ends came to 11 bases. This CDR3 contains 14 residues. The CDR3 sequence: CASSPQGLNTEAFF. The CDR3 DNA reads TGTGCCAGCAGCCCCCAGGGTTTGAACACTGAAGCTTTCTTT.

In this sample, this clone turned up a few times. This sequence joins TRBV27 and TRBJ1-5; TRBD1 is a possible D gene (6 bases). The V and J ends lost 0 bases and 6 bases respectively, with 9 bases between them. Per germline, CDR1 MNHEY and CDR2 SMNVEV (reference sequence). The CDR3 contains 14 residues. CDR3: CASSLSQGGQPQHF. The CDR3 DNA sequence: TGTGCCAGCAGTTTATCCCAAGGGGGTCAGCCCCAGCATTTT.

This chain links TRBV28 with TRBJ1-2; D possibly corresponds to TRBD1 (6 bases). In germline, CDR1 is MDHEN, CDR2 SYDVKM. Trimming cost V 6 bases and J 0 bases, with 11 bases left between them. The CDR3 consists of 14 residues. The CDR3: CASSRTAPNYGYTF. Here the CDR3 DNA reads TGTGCCAGCAGCAGGACAGCCCCTAACTATGGCTACACCTTC.

Here the CDR3 DNA reads TGCGCCAGCAGCCTTCGGGAGGGCTACGGGGAGCTGTTTTTT. The encoded protein is CASSLREGYGELFF. V gene TRBV4-1 combines with J gene TRBJ2-2, with 8 bases fitting TRBD2. The CDR3 extends over 14 amino acids. V shed 4 bases and J 7 bases; nucleotides not matched to a gene: 5. Germline V lookup: CDR1 MGHRA, CDR2 YSYEKL.

The chain carries TRBV15 and TRBJ2-7; no clear D gene. The CDR3 consists of 11 residues. V was trimmed by 1 base and J by 7 bases, leaving 5 bases between them. From germline, CDR1 is LNHNV and CDR2 YYDKDF (reference sequence). The CDR3 nucleotides read TGTGCCACCAGCAGAGGGGCTGAGCAGTACTTC. This sequence encodes CATSRGAEQYF.

This clone is medium-sized within its sample. The rearrangement links TRBV7-3 to TRBJ2-2, with TRBD2 matching 8 bases. V shed 4 bases and J 3 bases; nucleotides not matched to a gene: 4. The germline V gene encodes CDR1 SGHTA and CDR2 FQGTGA. The CDR3 loop spans 15 amino acids. This CDR3 is CASSSGLGDTGELFF. The CDR3 nucleotides are TGTGCCAGCAGCTCGGGACTAGGGGACACCGGGGAGCTGTTTTTT. The complete variable domain, with remaining parts taken from reference TRBV7-3 and TRBJ2-2, reads GAGVSQTPSNKVTEKGKYVELRCDPISGHTALYWYRQSLGQGPEFLIYFQGTGAADDSGLPNDRFFAVRPEGSVSTLKIQRTERGDSAVYLCASSSGLGDTGELFFGEGSRLTVL.

In its sample, this clone was seen a few times. As DNA, the CDR3 is TGTGCCAGCAGCCAAGCAATAGGCGATATTGAAGCTTTCTTT. Translated: CASSQAIGDIEAFF. The chain joins TRBV4-2 to TRBJ1-1; D is undetermined. Trimming took 1 base from V and 7 from J, leaving 13 bases between them. Germline V lookup: CDR1 LGHNA, CDR2 YNFKEQ. The CDR3 consists of 14 residues.

This clone appeared a few times. This chain links TRBV29-1 with TRBJ2-5; D is tentatively TRBD1 or TRBD2 (6 bases each). Germline V gene lookup returns CDR1 SQVTM and CDR2 ANQGSEA. Trimming removed 8 bases at V and 5 bases at J, with 15 bases between. This CDR3 has 12 amino acids. DNA of the CDR3: TGCAGCCAGAGGGGGGTTGGGGAGACCCAGTACTTC. Its translation is CSQRGVGETQYF.

This clone showed up just a few times. The chain couples TRBV6-6 to TRBJ2-7, with TRBD1 identical over 8 bases. V dropped 2 bases and J dropped 2; count of bases not matched to a gene: 2. The CDR3 has 14 residues. Germline CDR1 reads MNHNY; CDR2 reads SVGAGI (reference sequence). DNA for the CDR3: TGTGCCAGCAGTTACGAGACAGGGGCCTACGAGCAGTACTTC. It encodes CASSYETGAYEQYF.

In DNA form, the CDR3 reads TGCGCCAGCAGCGTCTTCGGGAGAGGCACAGATACGCAGTATTTT. Translation: CASSVFGRGTDTQYF. This chain connects TRBV5-1 to TRBJ2-3, with D perhaps matching TRBD2 (6 bases). This CDR3 has 15 amino acids. Germline loops: CDR1 SGHRS, CDR2 YFSETQ. V shed 4 bases and J shed 1 base, with 13 bases lying between them.

In its sample, this clone is large. Written as DNA, the CDR3 is TGTGCCAGCAGTTTATACGTCAGCTATAGCAATCAGCCCCAGCATTTT. It yields the protein CASSLYVSYSNQPQHF. The chain employs TRBV28 and TRBJ1-5, with D unclear. V was shortened by 1 base and J by 0 bases, with 10 bases between the two germline ends. CDR1 is MDHEN and CDR2 is SYDVKM in the germline V gene. The CDR3 spans 16 residues.

V and J are TRBV18 and TRBJ2-7; 8 bases line up with TRBD1. Per the germline V gene, CDR1 is KGHSH and CDR2 is LQKENI. The junction had 4 bases not matched to a gene; V was cut back by 6 bases and J by 6 bases. CDR3 size: 12 residues. The CDR3 coding sequence is TGTGCCAGCTCCGGACAGGGAGGCGAGCAGTACTTC. Its translation: CASSGQGGEQYF.

This clone has more than one count but fewer than ten. V gene TRBV19 combines with J gene TRBJ2-3; TRBD1 agrees at 12 bases. The V gene's germline CDR1 is LNHDA and CDR2 SQIVND (reference sequence). This CDR3 has 19 amino acids. With V trimmed by 5 bases and J by 0 bases, 12 bases remained unmatched. The CDR3 protein is CASSLSPGTGGASTDTQYF. The CDR3 nucleotides read TGTGCCAGTAGTCTGTCCCCCGGGACAGGGGGCGCGAGCACAGATACGCAGTATTTT. Supplemented by reference TRBV19 and TRBJ2-3, the full variable domain reads DGGITQSPKYLFRKEGQNVTLSCEQNLNHDAMYWYRQDPGQGLRLIYYSQIVNDFQKGDIAEGYSVSREKKESFPLTVTSAQKNPTAFYLCASSLSPGTGGASTDTQYFGPGTRLTVL.

The CDR3 nucleotides are TGTGCCAGCAGCTTATACCCAGGACAGGGGAAGGTCAATGAGCAGTTCTTC. Residues: CASSLYPGQGKVNEQFF. V and J are TRBV7-8 and TRBJ2-1; 9 bases match TRBD1. From germline, CDR1 is SGHVS and CDR2 FQNEAQ. The CDR3 is made up of 17 amino acids. Trimming took 2 bases from V and 6 from J; bases not matched to a gene: 11.

This clone has just one count. The V and J genes are TRBV7-2 and TRBJ1-1; 7 bases align to TRBD1. V lost 6 bases to trimming and J lost 0 bases; unmatched junction nucleotides: 4. Germline V gene data show CDR1 as SGHTA and CDR2 as FQGNSA. The CDR3 runs to 14 residues. The CDR3 region has the DNA TGTGCCAGCAGAGAGACAGGGATGAACACTGAAGCTTTCTTT. Its translation: CASRETGMNTEAFF. Full variable domain (rest looked up from reference TRBV7-2 and TRBJ1-1): GAGVSQSPSNKVTEKGKDVELRCDPISGHTALYWYRQSLGQGLEFLIYFQGNSAPDKSGLPSDRFSAERTGGSVSTLTIQRTQQEDSAVYLCASRETGMNTEAFFGQGTRLTVV.